This TCR beta chain is drawn from a study of type 1 regulatory T cells (dated by TCRdb to the early 2020s). In terms of the full investigation: The study characterized an in vitro protocol that generated a Tr1-enriched, alloantigen-specific CD4 T cell product named T-allo10. T-allo10 was under clinical evaluation in patients with hematological malignancies receiving allogeneic hematopoietic stem cell transplantation.

Sequencing relied on an Illumina MiSeq. The raw public data were reprocessed by TCRdb itself: fastp quality trimming at Q25, MiXCR clonotype calling, in-frame beta chains only. Rows with a matching CDR3 protein are joined into one entry that keeps the most common DNA and genes. For this sample the table gives 55,000 to 65,000 distinct CDR3 sequences, of which over 50% were detected only once. The ten largest clones add up to approximately 1.8% of the sample. There are 14 amino acids in the CDR3, from cysteine to phenylalanine inclusive. The entry retains the CDR3 DNA only, 42 bases that are in frame from base 1. In the germline V gene, CDR1 corresponds to MNHEY and CDR2 to SVGEGT. The germline ends are 16 bases apart after V is trimmed by 7 bases and J by 4 bases. On the study overall, not on this receptor specifically: Compared with non-Tr1 cells, Tr1 cells had a narrower TCR repertoire, and the study took this difference to reflect clonal expansion driven by alloantigen.

To note about this clonotype: Its specific antigen is unknown. No base quality information exists; no much larger clone differs at one position.

Sequencing was performed on cultured non-Tr1 T cells, either the whole culture or a sorted T cell fraction (not recorded which). This specimen's cell subset or site label, per the study, means: non-Tr1 population from the T-allo10 product. The receptor chain draws on TRBV6-2 or TRBV6-3 and TRBJ2-5; the D gene identity is not certain. The receptor's source is a human donor in good health. In nucleotide form, the sequence is TGTGCCAGCAAATCAACTGCCCATCGAGAGACCCAGTACTTC. Translated, it reads CASKSTAHRETQYF.